The clone carrying this T cell receptor beta chain came up a few times. These data are taken from a study of T cells in tumors after PD-1 blockade. The overall study: A subset received ongoing vismodegib 150 mg daily alongside anti-PD-1 therapy.

The CDR3 length is 12 residues. Deletions cut 11 bases from V and 2 bases from J, with 11 bases between. Germline CDR1 LNHDA, CDR2 SQIVND (reference sequence). TCRdb's table, derived via immunoSEQ multiplex PCR, lists solely in-frame clones and lacks some. The sample contains 15,000 to 20,000 clones, more than 65% of which appear only once. This clonotype was obtained from a human donor with advanced basal cell or squamous cell carcinoma (not recorded which). The genes are TRBV19 and TRBJ2-3; tentative D call: TRBD1 (5 bases). Material: PBMCs, obtained after anti-PD-1 therapy. CDR3 sequence reads: CAASGSTDTQYF. The CDR3 DNA sequence: TGTGCCGCCTCAGGGTCCACAGATACGCAGTATTTT.